Given below is one T cell receptor beta chain in context. What it binds is not known. The junction departs from the called germline gene at one end, perhaps through a read error. It was from roughly 10 ml of fresh peripheral blood that the PBMCs came. This record comes from a study of Graves' ophthalmopathy and Graves' hyperthyroidism. Study at large: Investigators collected peripheral blood at initial diagnosis, before any treatment was given.

The authors amplified TCR beta CDR3 regions from RNA transcripts. First-round RT-PCR used HTBI primers; second-round multiplex PCR followed. TCRdb ran MiXCR on the multiplex PCR reads and lists one entry per CDR3 protein. The sample lists hundreds of thousands of distinct CDR3 sequences, around 50% seen once, with about half in the top ten. Study conclusions and caveats: Sensitivity of around 64% and specificity of less than 85% were achieved by the model that predicted ophthalmopathy progression. Detection in blood was also observed for most expanded thyroid clonotypes above 0.001 frequency.

CDR3 length equals 14 residues. CDR1 is SGHVS and CDR2 is FNYEAQ in the germline V gene. The chain has TRBV7-6 and TRBJ2-7; a weak D match, TRBD2 (6 bases). The sequencing sample was made of peripheral blood. This TCR was sampled from an adult man with Graves' ophthalmopathy. The CDR3: CASSQPTSSYEQYF. As DNA, the CDR3 is TGCGCCAGCAGCCAGCCGACTAGCTCCTACGAGCAGTACTTC.